Below are 23 T cell receptor beta chains sequenced from a single sample in a study of cytomegalovirus exposure and HLA in healthy donors. PCR primers comprised 60 Vbeta and 13 Jbeta primers. Some clones are missing from TCRdb's copy, which holds only in-frame ones; the method was immunoSEQ multiplex PCR. The sample gives approximately 80,000 clones, approximately 75% of which show up once; more than 3.5% is in the top ten. Sequenced: PBMCs. Every receptor here comes from a man aged 60-69 years in good health and CMV-seronegative.

This clone has just a few counts. The chain has TRBV5-1 and TRBJ2-1; a weak D match, TRBD2 (7 bases). The CDR3 spans 15 residues. Germline V CDR1 and CDR2: SGHRS, YFSETQ. V was cut by 1 base and J by 10 bases, with 18 bases left in between. CDR3 coding DNA: TGCGCCAGCAGCTTGCTCGGAGGCGGGGGCGGGGAGCAGTTCTTC. Its translation: CASSLLGGGGGEQFF. The full variable domain, its missing parts supplied by reference TRBV5-1 and TRBJ2-1, is KAGVTQTPRYLIKTRGQQVTLSCSPISGHRSVSWYQQTPGQGLQFLFEYFSETQRNKGNFPGRFSGRQFSNSRSEMNVSTLELGDSALYLCASSLLGGGGGEQFFGPGTRLTVL.

CDR3 DNA: TGTGCCTGGAGTGTACAGGGGGACTATGGCTACACCTTC. Protein sequence: CAWSVQGDYGYTF. The chain uses TRBV30 and TRBJ1-2, with TRBD1 matching over 8 bases. The V and J ends lost 0 bases and 3 bases, in that order; junction bases with no gene match: 0. The length of the CDR3 is 13 residues. Germline V CDR1 and CDR2: GTSNPN, SVGIG (reference sequence).

The table lists this clone with a count of one. The CDR3 DNA is TGTGCCAGCAGTTCCTTGACAGGGTCCCACGAGCAGTACTTC. Residues: CASSSLTGSHEQYF. The chain is built from TRBV7-9 and TRBJ2-5, with 7 nucleotides matching TRBD1. The J call may be wrong; the DNA end is better matched by TRBJ2-7. The CDR3 runs to 14 residues. Germline assignment: CDR1 SEHNR and CDR2 FQNEAQ (reference sequence).

The J gene is TRBJ2-7, the V gene TRBV5-4, with 9 bases matching TRBD1. V dropped 3 bases and J dropped 5; count of bases not matched to a gene: 6. The CDR3 has 14 amino acids. Per germline, CDR1 SGHNT and CDR2 YYREEE (reference sequence). In nucleotides, the CDR3 is TGTGCCAGCAGCTCCAGACAGGGGGTCCACGAGCAGTACTTC. This codes for CASSSRQGVHEQYF. The whole variable domain, filled in from reference TRBV5-4 and TRBJ2-7, reads ETGVTQSPTHLIKTRGQQVTLRCSSQSGHNTVSWYQQALGQGPQFIFQYYREEENGRGNFPPRFSGLQFPNYSSELNVNALELDDSALYLCASSSRQGVHEQYFGPGTRLTVT.

The gene calls are TRBV7-9 and TRBJ1-1; D is uncertain. The germline V gene encodes CDR1 SEHNR and CDR2 FQNEAQ (reference sequence). The ends were cut back, 3 bases at V and 5 bases at J, with 7 bases in the middle. CDR3 length: 12 residues. For the CDR3, the DNA is TGTGCCAGCAGCTTCGGGGTTACTGAAGCTTTCTTT. This codes for CASSFGVTEAFF.

This clone was seen a few times. The V and J genes are TRBV11-3 and TRBJ1-1; the D gene is possibly TRBD1 (6 bases). V lost 0 bases to trimming and J lost 11 bases, with 13 bases between them. The CDR3 totals 13 residues. Germline-derived CDR1 and CDR2 are SGHNT and YENEEA. The CDR3 region has the DNA TGTGCCAGCAGCTTAGAGGCAGGGGTCGGGGCTTTCTTT. Translated, it gives CASSLEAGVGAFF.

V gene TRBV7-2 combines with J gene TRBJ1-4, with D perhaps matching TRBD1 (6 bases). The CDR3 totals 15 residues. The germline CDR1 and CDR2 sequences are SGHTA and FQGNSA. V shed 4 bases and J shed 4 bases, with 13 bases lying between them. The CDR3 sequence: CASSSPDRSNEKLFF. The DNA of the CDR3 is TGTGCCAGCAGCTCCCCGGACAGAAGTAATGAAAAACTGTTTTTT. The variable domain in full, with the rest retrieved from reference TRBV7-2 and TRBJ1-4, is GAGVSQSPSNKVTEKGKDVELRCDPISGHTALYWYRQSLGQGLEFLIYFQGNSAPDKSGLPSDRFSAERTGGSVSTLTIQRTQQEDSAVYLCASSSPDRSNEKLFFGSGTQLSVL.

This chain connects TRBV9 to TRBJ2-1; TRBD2 aligns across 9 bases. In germline, CDR1 is SGDLS, CDR2 YYNGEE. J lost 9 bases, V lost 3 bases, and 7 bases had no gene match. CDR3 length: 14 amino acids. The CDR3 sequence is CASSDAGGYSEQFF. The DNA for the CDR3 is TGTGCCAGCAGCGATGCGGGGGGGTATAGTGAGCAGTTCTTC.

The gene calls are TRBV4-1 and TRBJ2-7; D may be TRBD2 (6 bases). V lost 5 bases, J lost 0 bases, and 14 bases lay in between. The CDR3 extends over 15 amino acids. Per the germline V gene, CDR1 is MGHRA and CDR2 is YSYEKL. The CDR3 here is CASSTPLATSYEQYF. Written as DNA, the CDR3 is TGCGCCAGCAGCACTCCACTAGCTACCTCCTACGAGCAGTACTTC.

The rearrangement uses TRBV19 and TRBJ1-1, with 8 bases that match TRBD1. The CDR3 runs 14 residues. Trimming at V came to 5 bases and at J to 2 bases, leaving 4 bases not matched to a gene. Germline lookup yields CDR1 LNHDA and CDR2 SQIVND (reference sequence). For the CDR3, the DNA is TGTGCCAGTAGTCCCGACAGGGGAAACACTGAAGCTTTCTTT. Translation: CASSPDRGNTEAFF.

The CDR3 reads CASRSPGGSEQPQHF. CDR3 DNA sequence: TGTGCCAGTAGATCCCCCGGGGGTTCAGAACAGCCCCAGCATTTT. The chain joins TRBV19 to TRBJ1-5, with D possibly matching TRBD1 (5 bases). Germline CDR1 LNHDA, CDR2 SQIVND (reference sequence). V was pared by 6 bases and J by 7 bases, with 19 bases between. CDR3 length equals 15 residues.

This clone was seen a handful of times. The V and J genes are TRBV7-2 and TRBJ1-1, with D perhaps matching TRBD1 (6 bases). V was pared by 5 bases and J by 6 bases, with 13 bases between. Germline assignment: CDR1 SGHTA and CDR2 FQGNSA. The CDR3 length is 13 residues. Here the CDR3 reads CASSLQGVAEAFF. The CDR3, as DNA: TGTGCCAGCAGCCTACAGGGCGTCGCTGAAGCTTTCTTT.

The gene calls are TRBV30 and TRBJ1-1, with D tentatively TRBD1 (6 bases). Germline V gene lookup returns CDR1 GTSNPN and CDR2 SVGIG (reference sequence). This CDR3 is 15 amino acids long. The V end lost 6 bases, the J end lost 1 base, and 18 bases lay between the germline ends. The CDR3, as DNA: TGTGCCTGTGAAGGGTCCACAGGGACGAACACTGAAGCTTTCTTT. Translated, it gives CACEGSTGTNTEAFF.

The V call is TRBV11-2, the J call TRBJ2-5; 14 bases line up with TRBD2. Germline V lookup: CDR1 SGHAT, CDR2 FQNNGV. The V gene end was trimmed by 0 bases and the J gene end by 7 bases; junction bases not matched to a gene: 4. This CDR3 has 16 amino acids. The CDR3 protein is CASSLDLTSGGATQYF. The CDR3 nucleotides are TGTGCCAGCAGCTTAGATCTGACTAGCGGGGGGGCGACCCAGTACTTC.

The V call is TRBV2, the J call TRBJ1-2; D gene unclear. With 6 bases removed from V and 3 bases from J, the gap between germline ends came to 20 bases. The CDR3 runs 16 residues. Looked up from germline, CDR1 is SNHLY and CDR2 is FYNNEI. The CDR3 region is CASSSSEGRWDYGYTF. In DNA, the CDR3 is TGTGCCAGCAGCTCTAGCGAGGGTAGGTGGGACTATGGCTACACCTTC.

V is TRBV19 and J is TRBJ1-2; D gene ambiguous. The germline CDR1 and CDR2 sequences are LNHDA and SQIVND (reference sequence). Between the trimmed V and J ends, which lost 1 base and 1 base, there was a span of 16 bases. This CDR3 region has 17 residues. The CDR3, as DNA: TGTGCCAGTAGTATAGCTCCCATGGGGAGGCGTAACTATGGCTACACCTTC. Translated, it gives CASSIAPMGRRNYGYTF.

V is TRBV9 and J is TRBJ1-1, with D possibly TRBD1 on 5 matching bases. This CDR3 region has 13 residues. Germline CDR1 and CDR2: SGDLS and YYNGEE. The V end lost 7 bases, the J end lost 5 bases, and 15 bases lay between the germline ends. CDR3 sequence (DNA): TGTGCCAGCGGACAAGGGGAAAGGACTGAAGCTTTCTTT. Its translation is CASGQGERTEAFF.

The V gene is TRBV7-8, the J gene TRBJ2-1, with TRBD1 matching over 9 bases. Losses at the gene ends were 10 bases for V and 4 bases for J; bases not matched to a gene: 5. This CDR3 comprises 13 residues. Germline assignment: CDR1 SGHVS and CDR2 FQNEAQ. This CDR3 reads CATGTGIYNEQFF. The DNA of the CDR3 is TGTGCCACCGGGACAGGGATTTACAATGAGCAGTTCTTC.

The V and J genes are TRBV7-3 and TRBJ2-7; 8 bases match TRBD2. The CDR3 consists of 13 residues. Germline V lookup: CDR1 SGHTA, CDR2 FQGTGA. V shed 6 bases, J shed 7 bases, and the junction held 8 bases outside the gene matches. CDR3 DNA: TGTGCCAGCAGTCCGGGAGGGTCCTGGGAGCAGTACTTC. The encoded protein is CASSPGGSWEQYF. Full variable domain (remainder filled in from reference TRBV7-3 and TRBJ2-7): GAGVSQTPSNKVTEKGKYVELRCDPISGHTALYWYRQSLGQGPEFLIYFQGTGAADDSGLPNDRFFAVRPEGSVSTLKIQRTERGDSAVYLCASSPGGSWEQYFGPGTRLTVT.

The rearrangement uses TRBV5-5 and TRBJ1-1; D ambiguous. CDR1 SGHKS and CDR2 YYEKEE come from the germline V gene (reference sequence). V dropped 4 bases and J dropped 2 bases, with 12 bases sitting between them. The CDR3 is made up of 14 amino acids. CDR3 sequence (DNA): TGTGCCAGCAGCCCGTGGACTCCAAACACTGAAGCTTTCTTT. Residues: CASSPWTPNTEAFF.

The chain has TRBV30 and TRBJ1-4; D is unclear. The CDR3 sequence is 13 residues long. The ends were cut back, 3 bases at V and 5 bases at J, with 10 bases in the middle. Per the germline V gene, CDR1 is GTSNPN and CDR2 is SVGIG (reference sequence). The CDR3 sequence: CAWSGSSNEKLFF. The DNA of the CDR3 is TGTGCCTGGAGCGGTAGCTCCAATGAAAAACTGTTTTTT.

This chain uses TRBV7-3 with TRBJ2-3; 13 bases are shared with TRBD2. This CDR3 has 18 amino acids. Germline V gene sequence: CDR1 SGHTA, CDR2 FQGTGA. V lost 8 bases and J lost 6; bases outside the gene matches: 17. The CDR3 loop is CASHVSGLAGRRSDTQYF. DNA of the CDR3: TGTGCCAGCCACGTCTCGGGACTAGCGGGGCGTAGATCCGATACGCAGTATTTT. Full variable domain (missing parts from reference TRBV7-3 and TRBJ2-3): GAGVSQTPSNKVTEKGKYVELRCDPISGHTALYWYRQSLGQGPEFLIYFQGTGAADDSGLPNDRFFAVRPEGSVSTLKIQRTERGDSAVYLCASHVSGLAGRRSDTQYFGPGTRLTVL.

The J gene is TRBJ1-5, the V gene TRBV6-5; 7 nucleotides match TRBD1. Trimming took 6 bases from V and 9 from J; bases not matched to a gene: 11. CDR3 length: 14 amino acids. Germline V lookup: CDR1 MNHEY, CDR2 SVGAGI. CDR3 amino acids: CASSGGGPTGPQHF. The CDR3 nucleotides read TGTGCCAGCAGCGGAGGGGGCCCCACAGGGCCCCAGCATTTT.